These 2 T cell receptor beta chains were all obtained from the same sample, sequenced in a study of T cell responses to AZD1222 COVID-19 vaccine. Repertoires were generated with immunoSEQ multiplex PCR, while TCRdb's copy carries only in-frame clones and drops some. The sample holds about 220,000 clones, approximately 94% seen once. This sample comprised peripheral blood, obtained on day 0 of MenACWY control vaccination. The receptor set was obtained from an adult in good health.

The chain joins TRBV19 to TRBJ1-1, with a weak D call TRBD1 (6 bases). The CDR3 loop spans 14 amino acids. Deletions cut 6 bases from V and 1 base from J, with 12 bases between. Germline CDR1 LNHDA, CDR2 SQIVND (reference sequence). The CDR3 loop is CASRRQAPNTEAFF. Here the CDR3 DNA reads TGTGCCAGTAGGCGACAGGCACCGAACACTGAAGCTTTCTTT.

The genes are TRBV18 and TRBJ1-1; tentative D call: TRBD1 (5 bases). CDR1 is KGHSH, CDR2 LQKENI, per germline. This CDR3 is built from 14 residues. Trimming stripped 6 bases from V and 0 bases from J, with 11 bases between. The CDR3 spells CASSPTVMNTEAFF. CDR3 in DNA: TGTGCCAGCTCCCCGACAGTGATGAACACTGAAGCTTTCTTT.